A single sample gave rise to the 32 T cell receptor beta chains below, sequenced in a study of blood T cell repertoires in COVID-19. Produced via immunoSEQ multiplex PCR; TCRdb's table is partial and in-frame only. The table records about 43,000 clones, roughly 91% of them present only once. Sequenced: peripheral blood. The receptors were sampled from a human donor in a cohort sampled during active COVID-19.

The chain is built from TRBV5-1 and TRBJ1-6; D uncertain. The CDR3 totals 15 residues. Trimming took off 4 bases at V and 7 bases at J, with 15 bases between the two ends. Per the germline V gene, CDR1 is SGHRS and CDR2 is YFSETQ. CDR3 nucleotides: TGCGCCAGCAGCCCGGAAGGTGGAGGAAATTCACCCCTCCACTTT. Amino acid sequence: CASSPEGGGNSPLHF.

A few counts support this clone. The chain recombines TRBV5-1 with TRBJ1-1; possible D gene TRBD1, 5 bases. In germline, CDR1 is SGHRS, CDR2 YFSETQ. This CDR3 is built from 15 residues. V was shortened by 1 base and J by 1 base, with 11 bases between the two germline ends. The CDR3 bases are TGCGCCAGCAGCTTGTGGGTCGGACAGAACACTGAAGCTTTCTTT. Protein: CASSLWVGQNTEAFF.

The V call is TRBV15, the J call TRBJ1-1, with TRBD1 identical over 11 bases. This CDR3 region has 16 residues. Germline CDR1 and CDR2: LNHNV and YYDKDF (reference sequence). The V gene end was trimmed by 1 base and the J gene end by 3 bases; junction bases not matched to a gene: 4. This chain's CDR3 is CATSRGRGQGDTEAFF. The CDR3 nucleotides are TGTGCCACCAGCAGAGGCCGGGGACAGGGGGACACTGAAGCTTTCTTT.

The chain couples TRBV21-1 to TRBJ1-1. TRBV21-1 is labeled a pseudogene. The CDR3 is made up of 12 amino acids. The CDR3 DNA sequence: TGTGCCAGGCCCGGTTTTTACACTGAAGCTTTCTTT. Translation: CARPGFYTEAFF.

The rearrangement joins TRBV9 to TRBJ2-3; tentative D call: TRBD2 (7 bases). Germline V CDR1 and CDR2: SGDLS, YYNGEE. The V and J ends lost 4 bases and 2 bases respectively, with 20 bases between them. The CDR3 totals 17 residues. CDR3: CASSSRGGGATTDTQYF. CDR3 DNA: TGTGCCAGCAGCTCCCGCGGGGGCGGCGCCACCACAGATACGCAGTATTTT.

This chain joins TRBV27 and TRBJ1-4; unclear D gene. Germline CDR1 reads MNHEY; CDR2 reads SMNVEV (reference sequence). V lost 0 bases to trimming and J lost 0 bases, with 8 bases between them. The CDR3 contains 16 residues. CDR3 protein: CASSLSYPATNEKLFF. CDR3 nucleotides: TGTGCCAGCAGTTTATCGTATCCTGCAACTAATGAAAAACTGTTTTTT.

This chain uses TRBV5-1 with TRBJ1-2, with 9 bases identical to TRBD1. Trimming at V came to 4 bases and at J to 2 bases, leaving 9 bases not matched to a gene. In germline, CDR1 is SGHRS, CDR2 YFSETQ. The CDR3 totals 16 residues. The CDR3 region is CASSPSRTGVNYGYTF. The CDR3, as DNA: TGCGCCAGCAGCCCGTCCCGGACAGGGGTCAACTATGGCTACACCTTC.

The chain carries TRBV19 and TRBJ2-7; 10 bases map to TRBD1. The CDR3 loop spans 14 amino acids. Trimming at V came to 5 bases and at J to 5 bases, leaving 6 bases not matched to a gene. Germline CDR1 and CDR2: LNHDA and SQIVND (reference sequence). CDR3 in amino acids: CASSYRDRGNEQYF. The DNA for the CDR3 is TGTGCCAGTAGTTACCGGGACAGGGGCAACGAGCAGTACTTC.

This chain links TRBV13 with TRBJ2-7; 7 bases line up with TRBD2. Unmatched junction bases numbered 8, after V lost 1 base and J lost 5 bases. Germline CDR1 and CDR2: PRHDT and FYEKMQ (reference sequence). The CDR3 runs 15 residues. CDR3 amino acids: CASSLERGLADEQYF. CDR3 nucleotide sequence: TGTGCCAGCAGCTTAGAACGTGGGCTAGCGGACGAGCAGTACTTC.

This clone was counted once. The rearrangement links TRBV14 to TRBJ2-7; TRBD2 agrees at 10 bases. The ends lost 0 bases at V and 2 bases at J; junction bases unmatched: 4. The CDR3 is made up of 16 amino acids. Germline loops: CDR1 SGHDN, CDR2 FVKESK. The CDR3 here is CASSQDAAGGPYEQYF. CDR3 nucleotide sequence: TGTGCCAGCAGCCAAGATGCAGCGGGAGGGCCCTACGAGCAGTACTTC.

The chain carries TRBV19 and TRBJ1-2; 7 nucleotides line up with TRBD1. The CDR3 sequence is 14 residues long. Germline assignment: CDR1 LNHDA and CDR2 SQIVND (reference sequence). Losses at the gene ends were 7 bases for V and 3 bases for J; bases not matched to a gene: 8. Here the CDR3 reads CASKDRRTDYGYTF. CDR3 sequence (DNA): TGTGCCAGTAAGGACAGGAGGACGGACTATGGCTACACCTTC. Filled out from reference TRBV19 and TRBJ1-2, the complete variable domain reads DGGITQSPKYLFRKEGQNVTLSCEQNLNHDAMYWYRQDPGQGLRLIYYSQIVNDFQKGDIAEGYSVSREKKESFPLTVTSAQKNPTAFYLCASKDRRTDYGYTFGSGTRLTVV.

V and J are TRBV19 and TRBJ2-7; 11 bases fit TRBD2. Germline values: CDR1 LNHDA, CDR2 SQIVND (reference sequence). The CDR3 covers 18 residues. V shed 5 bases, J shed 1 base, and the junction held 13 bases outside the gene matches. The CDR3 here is CASSPPLGLAAQSYEQYF. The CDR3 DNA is TGTGCCAGTAGTCCACCCCTGGGACTAGCGGCGCAATCCTACGAGCAGTACTTC.

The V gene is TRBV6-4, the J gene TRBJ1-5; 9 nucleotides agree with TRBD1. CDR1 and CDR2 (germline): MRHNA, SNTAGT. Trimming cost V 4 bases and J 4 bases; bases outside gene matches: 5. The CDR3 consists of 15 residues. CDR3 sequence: CASSVGTGKNQPQHF. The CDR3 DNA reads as TGTGCCAGCAGTGTTGGGACAGGGAAAAATCAGCCCCAGCATTTT.

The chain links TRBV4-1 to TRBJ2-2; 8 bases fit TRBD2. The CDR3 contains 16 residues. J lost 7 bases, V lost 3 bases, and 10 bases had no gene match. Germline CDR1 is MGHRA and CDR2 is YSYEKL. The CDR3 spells CASSHSAGGGGGELFF. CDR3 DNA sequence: TGCGCCAGCAGCCACTCTGCGGGGGGAGGTGGCGGGGAGCTGTTTTTT.

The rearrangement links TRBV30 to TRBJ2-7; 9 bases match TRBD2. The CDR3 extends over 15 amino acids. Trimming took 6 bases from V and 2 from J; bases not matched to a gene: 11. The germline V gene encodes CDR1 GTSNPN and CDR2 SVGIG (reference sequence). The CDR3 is CACFRNSGGAYEQYF. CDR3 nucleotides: TGTGCCTGCTTCCGCAATAGCGGGGGAGCCTACGAGCAGTACTTC. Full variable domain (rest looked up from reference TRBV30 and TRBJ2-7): SQTIHQWPATLVQPVGSPLSLECTVEGTSNPNLYWYRQAAGRGLQLLFYSVGIGQISSEVPQNLSASRPQDRQFILSSKKLLLSDSGFYLCACFRNSGGAYEQYFGPGTRLTVT.

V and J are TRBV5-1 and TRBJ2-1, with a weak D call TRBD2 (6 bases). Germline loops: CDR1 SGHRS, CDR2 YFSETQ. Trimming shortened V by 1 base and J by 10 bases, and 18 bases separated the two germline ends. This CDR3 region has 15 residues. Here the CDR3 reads CASSLRLAAIGEQFF. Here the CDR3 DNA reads TGCGCCAGCAGCTTGAGGTTAGCGGCTATTGGGGAGCAGTTCTTC.

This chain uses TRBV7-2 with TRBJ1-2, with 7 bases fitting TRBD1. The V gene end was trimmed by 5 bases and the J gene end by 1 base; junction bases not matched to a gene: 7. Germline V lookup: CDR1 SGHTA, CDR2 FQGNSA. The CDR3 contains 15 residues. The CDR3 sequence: CASSHTRQGNYGYTF. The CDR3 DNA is TGTGCCAGCAGCCACACTCGACAGGGTAACTATGGCTACACCTTC.

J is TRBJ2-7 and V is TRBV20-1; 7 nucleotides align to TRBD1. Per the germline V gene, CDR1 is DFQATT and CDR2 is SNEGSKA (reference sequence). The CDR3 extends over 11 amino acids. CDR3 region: CSPGQPYEQYF. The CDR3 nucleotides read TGCAGCCCGGGACAGCCCTACGAGCAGTACTTC.

DNA for the CDR3: TGTGCCAGTAGTATACAGGCACTCTCTGGAAACACCATATATTTT. Translating it yields CASSIQALSGNTIYF. The chain uses TRBV19 and TRBJ1-3, with D hard to call. Germline V CDR1 and CDR2: LNHDA, SQIVND (reference sequence). The CDR3 is 15 amino acids. V was pared by 2 bases and J by 0 bases, with 8 bases between.

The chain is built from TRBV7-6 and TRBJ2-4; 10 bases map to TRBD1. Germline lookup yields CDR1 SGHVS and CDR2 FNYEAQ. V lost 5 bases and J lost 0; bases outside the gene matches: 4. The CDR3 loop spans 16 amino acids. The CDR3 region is CASSQTGGEAKNIQYF. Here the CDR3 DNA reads TGTGCCAGCAGCCAGACAGGGGGCGAAGCCAAAAACATTCAGTACTTC.

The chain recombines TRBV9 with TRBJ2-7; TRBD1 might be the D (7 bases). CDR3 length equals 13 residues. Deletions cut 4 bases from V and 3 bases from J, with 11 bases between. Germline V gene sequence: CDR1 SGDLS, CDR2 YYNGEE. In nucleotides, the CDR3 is TGTGCCAGCAGCACTCAGGGGGGCTACGAGCAGTACTTC. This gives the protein CASSTQGGYEQYF.

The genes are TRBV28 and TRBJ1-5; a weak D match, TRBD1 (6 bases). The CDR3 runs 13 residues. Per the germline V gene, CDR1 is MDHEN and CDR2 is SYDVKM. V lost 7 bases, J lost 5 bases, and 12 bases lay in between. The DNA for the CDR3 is TGTGCCAGCACCCAACAGGGATATCAGCCCCAGCATTTT. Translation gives CASTQQGYQPQHF. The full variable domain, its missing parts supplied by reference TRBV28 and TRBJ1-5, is DVKVTQSSRYLVKRTGEKVFLECVQDMDHENMFWYRQDPGLGLRLIYFSYDVKMKEKGDIPEGYSVSREKKERFSLILESASTNQTSMYLCASTQQGYQPQHFGDGTRLSIL.

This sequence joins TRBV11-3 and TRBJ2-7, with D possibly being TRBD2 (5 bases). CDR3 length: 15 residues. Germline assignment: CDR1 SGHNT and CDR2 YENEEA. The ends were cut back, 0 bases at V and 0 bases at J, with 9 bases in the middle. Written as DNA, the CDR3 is TGTGCCAGCAGCTTAGAACGGACTCACTCCTACGAGCAGTACTTC. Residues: CASSLERTHSYEQYF.

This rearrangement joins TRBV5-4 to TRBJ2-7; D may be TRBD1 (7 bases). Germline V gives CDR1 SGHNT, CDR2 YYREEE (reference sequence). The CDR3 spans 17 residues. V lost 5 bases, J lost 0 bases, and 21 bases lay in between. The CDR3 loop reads CASRPRDSDANSYEQYF. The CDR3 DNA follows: TGTGCCAGCAGGCCGCGGGACAGCGACGCGAACTCCTACGAGCAGTACTTC. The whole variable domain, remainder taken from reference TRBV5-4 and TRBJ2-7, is ETGVTQSPTHLIKTRGQQVTLRCSSQSGHNTVSWYQQALGQGPQFIFQYYREEENGRGNFPPRFSGLQFPNYSSELNVNALELDDSALYLCASRPRDSDANSYEQYFGPGTRLTVT.

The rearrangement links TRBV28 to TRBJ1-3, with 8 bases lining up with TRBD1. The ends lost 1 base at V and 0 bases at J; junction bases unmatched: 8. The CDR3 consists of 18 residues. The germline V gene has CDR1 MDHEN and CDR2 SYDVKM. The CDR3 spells CASSLLWGQVSSGNTIYF. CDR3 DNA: TGTGCCAGCAGTTTATTGTGGGGACAGGTTAGCTCTGGAAACACCATATATTTT.

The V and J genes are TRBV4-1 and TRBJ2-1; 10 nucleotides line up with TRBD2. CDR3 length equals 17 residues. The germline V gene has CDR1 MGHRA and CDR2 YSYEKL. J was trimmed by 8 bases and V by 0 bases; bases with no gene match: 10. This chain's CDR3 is CASSQDGLAGVSDEQFF. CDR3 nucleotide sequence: TGCGCCAGCAGCCAAGATGGGCTAGCGGGAGTTAGTGATGAGCAGTTCTTC.

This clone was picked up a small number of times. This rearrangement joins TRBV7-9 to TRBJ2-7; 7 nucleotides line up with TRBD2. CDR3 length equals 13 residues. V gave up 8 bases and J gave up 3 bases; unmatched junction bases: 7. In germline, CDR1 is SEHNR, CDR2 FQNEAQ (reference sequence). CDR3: CASSGREFYEQYF. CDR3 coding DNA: TGTGCCAGCTCCGGGCGGGAGTTCTACGAGCAGTACTTC. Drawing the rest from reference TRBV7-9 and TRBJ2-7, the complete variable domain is DTGVSQNPRHKITKRGQNVTFRCDPISEHNRLYWYRQTLGQGPEFLTYFQNEAQLEKSRLLSDRFSAERPKGSFSTLEIQRTEQGDSAMYLCASSGREFYEQYFGPGTRLTVT.

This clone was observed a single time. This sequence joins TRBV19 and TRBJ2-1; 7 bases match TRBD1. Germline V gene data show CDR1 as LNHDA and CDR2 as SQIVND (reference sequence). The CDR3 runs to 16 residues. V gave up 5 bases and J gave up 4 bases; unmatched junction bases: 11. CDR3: CASSQPGQNEYNEQFF. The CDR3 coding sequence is TGTGCCAGTAGTCAACCGGGACAGAACGAATACAATGAGCAGTTCTTC.

The CDR3 DNA follows: TGTGCCTGGACGGGACACAAGAACACCGGGGAGCTGTTTTTT. Residues: CAWTGHKNTGELFF. The V gene is TRBV30, the J gene TRBJ2-2, with a tentative D call TRBD1 (6 bases). CDR1 and CDR2 (germline): GTSNPN, SVGIG (reference sequence). This CDR3 is 14 amino acids long. Trimming left V 4 bases short and J 1 base short, with 10 bases between. Drawing the rest from reference TRBV30 and TRBJ2-2, the complete variable domain is SQTIHQWPATLVQPVGSPLSLECTVEGTSNPNLYWYRQAAGRGLQLLFYSVGIGQISSEVPQNLSASRPQDRQFILSSKKLLLSDSGFYLCAWTGHKNTGELFFGEGSRLTVL.

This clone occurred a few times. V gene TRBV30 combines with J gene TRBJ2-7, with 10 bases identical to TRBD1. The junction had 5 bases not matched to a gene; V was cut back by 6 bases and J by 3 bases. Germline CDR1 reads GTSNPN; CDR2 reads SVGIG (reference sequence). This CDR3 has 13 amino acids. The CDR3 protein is CACHRDRGYEQYF. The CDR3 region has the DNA TGTGCCTGTCACCGGGACAGGGGCTACGAGCAGTACTTC.

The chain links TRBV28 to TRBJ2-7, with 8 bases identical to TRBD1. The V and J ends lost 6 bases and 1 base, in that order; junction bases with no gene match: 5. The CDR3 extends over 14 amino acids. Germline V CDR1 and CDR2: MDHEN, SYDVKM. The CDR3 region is CASSRQGSSYEQYF. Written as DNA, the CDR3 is TGTGCCAGCAGCCGACAGGGGTCATCCTACGAGCAGTACTTC.

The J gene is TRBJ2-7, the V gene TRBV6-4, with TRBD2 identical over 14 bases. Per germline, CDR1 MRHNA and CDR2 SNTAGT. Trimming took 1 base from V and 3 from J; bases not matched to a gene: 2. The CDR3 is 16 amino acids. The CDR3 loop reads CASSDWTSGRFYEQYF. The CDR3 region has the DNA TGTGCCAGCAGTGACTGGACTAGCGGGAGGTTCTACGAGCAGTACTTC.